A selection of T cell receptor beta chains follows, all from one sample in a study of blood T cells in healthy people across ages. TCRdb reanalysed the 5' RACE reads using MiXCR and keeps one entry per CDR3 protein. The sample includes 730,000 or so distinct CDR3 sequences, around 40% seen only once; the top ten take around 20%. The sample consisted of blood. Receptors originate from a woman in her sixties in good health. Both conserved end residues are part of each CDR3. A D gene is named only where the DNA matches it firmly. A row's size may be missing; if present it is once, few, many or a size class.

j_gene: TRBJ1-5
v_gene: TRBV6-6
abundance: -
d_gene: -
CDR3nt: TGTGCCAGCAGTTACGCGCCAGGGGATCAGCCCCAGCATTTT
CDR3aa: CASSYAPGDQPQHF

j_gene: TRBJ1-5
v_gene: TRBV6-1
abundance: once
d_gene: -
CDR3nt: TGTGCCAGCAGGGCAGGCTATAGCAATCAGCCCCAGCATTTT
CDR3aa: CASRAGYSNQPQHF

j_gene: TRBJ2-7
v_gene: TRBV7-9
abundance: few
d_gene: -
CDR3nt: TGTGCCAGCAGCCGGACGACTAGTAAGGGCGACGAGCAGTACTTC
CDR3aa: CASSRTTSKGDEQYF

j_gene: TRBJ1-1
v_gene: TRBV7-6
abundance: few
d_gene: TRBD1
CDR3nt: TGTGCCAGCAGCTTAGGGACAGGGGGCGGGAACACTGAAGCTTTCTTT
CDR3aa: CASSLGTGGGNTEAFF

j_gene: TRBJ2-5
v_gene: TRBV28
abundance: once
d_gene: TRBD2
CDR3nt: TGTGCCAGCAGTCCCGGGGGAGCTAGCGGGAGGGAGACCCAGTACTTC
CDR3aa: CASSPGGASGRETQYF

j_gene: TRBJ2-2
v_gene: TRBV11-1
abundance: few
d_gene: TRBD2
CDR3nt: TGTGCCAGCAGCTCACGGACTAGCGGGAGGGCCTTGAACACCGGGGAGCTGTTTTTT
CDR3aa: CASSSRTSGRALNTGELFF

j_gene: TRBJ1-1
v_gene: TRBV20-1
abundance: -
d_gene: TRBD1
CDR3nt: TGCAGTGCTAGAGAAATACAGGGGCGGCTGCTCACTGAAGCTTTCTTT
CDR3aa: CSAREIQGRLLTEAFF

j_gene: TRBJ2-7
v_gene: TRBV12-3/TRBV12-4
abundance: few
d_gene: TRBD1
CDR3nt: TGTGCCAGCAGTCGCCGGGACAGCGCCTACGAGCAGTACTTC
CDR3aa: CASSRRDSAYEQYF

j_gene: TRBJ2-5
v_gene: TRBV20-1
abundance: few
d_gene: TRBD2
CDR3nt: TGCAGTGCTACTGGGGGGACTAGCGGGAGTATGCGGGAGACCCAGTACTTC
CDR3aa: CSATGGTSGSMRETQYF

j_gene: TRBJ1-5
v_gene: TRBV20-1
abundance: -
d_gene: -
CDR3nt: TGCAGTGCTAGAGATTTTTCAGGGCGGTCTGGGCAGCCCCAGCATTTT
CDR3aa: CSARDFSGRSGQPQHF

j_gene: TRBJ2-1
v_gene: TRBV3-1
abundance: -
d_gene: TRBD2
CDR3nt: TGTGCCAGCAGCCCCCTGGGTAGCGGGGGGGCAAATGAGCAGTTCTTC
CDR3aa: CASSPLGSGGANEQFF

j_gene: TRBJ1-4
v_gene: TRBV9
abundance: few
d_gene: -
CDR3nt: TGTGCCAGCAGCGGCTGGACAAATGAAAAACTGTTTTTT
CDR3aa: CASSGWTNEKLFF

j_gene: TRBJ2-2
v_gene: TRBV4-2
abundance: -
d_gene: TRBD1
CDR3nt: TGTGCCAGCAGCCGAGGACAGGGGATCGGGGAGCTGTTTTTT
CDR3aa: CASSRGQGIGELFF

j_gene: TRBJ2-3
v_gene: TRBV18
abundance: few
d_gene: -
CDR3nt: TGTGCCAGCTCACCAAACTCAGCTATCACAGATACGCAGTATTTT
CDR3aa: CASSPNSAITDTQYF

j_gene: TRBJ1-6
v_gene: TRBV7-2
abundance: -
d_gene: -
CDR3nt: TGTGCCAGCAGCCCGGATGGTGGGATTAATTCACCCCTCCACTTT
CDR3aa: CASSPDGGINSPLHF

j_gene: TRBJ2-2
v_gene: TRBV4-1
abundance: -
d_gene: -
CDR3nt: TGCGCCAGCAGCCGAGGGAAAAACACCGGGGAGCTGTTTTTT
CDR3aa: CASSRGKNTGELFF

j_gene: TRBJ2-7
v_gene: TRBV4-1
abundance: -
d_gene: -
CDR3nt: TGCGCCAGCAGCCAAGAGGGGGTAGGGGCTTCCTACGAGCAGTACTTC
CDR3aa: CASSQEGVGASYEQYF

j_gene: TRBJ2-7
v_gene: TRBV28
abundance: -
d_gene: TRBD2
CDR3nt: TGTGCCACCTACGGGGGGTACTCCTACGAGCAGTACTTC
CDR3aa: CATYGGYSYEQYF

j_gene: TRBJ1-5
v_gene: TRBV20-1
abundance: -
d_gene: -
CDR3nt: TGCAGTGCAGGTGGCAGCAATAGCAATCAGCCCCAGCATTTT
CDR3aa: CSAGGSNSNQPQHF

j_gene: TRBJ1-2
v_gene: TRBV20-1
abundance: -
d_gene: -
CDR3nt: TGCAGTGCTAGAACTTCCTCTAACTATGGCTACACCTTC
CDR3aa: CSARTSSNYGYTF

j_gene: TRBJ2-7
v_gene: TRBV11-2
abundance: -
d_gene: -
CDR3nt: TGTGCCAGCAGCTATACTAGGGGCTCCTACGAGCAGTACTTC
CDR3aa: CASSYTRGSYEQYF

j_gene: TRBJ1-2
v_gene: TRBV4-2
abundance: once
d_gene: -
CDR3nt: TGTGCCAGCGGCCAAGAACCGCACAACTATGGCTACACCTTC
CDR3aa: CASGQEPHNYGYTF

j_gene: TRBJ2-7
v_gene: TRBV12-3/TRBV12-4
abundance: many
d_gene: TRBD1
CDR3nt: TGTGCCAGCAGCTTAGGGGGACAGGGCTACGAGCAGTACTTC
CDR3aa: CASSLGGQGYEQYF

j_gene: TRBJ2-7
v_gene: TRBV20-1
abundance: few
d_gene: TRBD2
CDR3nt: TGCAGTGCTACCCTAACTAGCGGGAGGAACGAGCAGTACTTC
CDR3aa: CSATLTSGRNEQYF

j_gene: TRBJ2-7
v_gene: TRBV27
abundance: few
d_gene: -
CDR3nt: TGTGCCAGCAGTACCCCTCCATCCTACGAGCAGTACTTC
CDR3aa: CASSTPPSYEQYF

j_gene: TRBJ2-3
v_gene: TRBV6-5
abundance: few
d_gene: TRBD2
CDR3nt: TGTGCCAGCAGTTACGGGACTAGCGGGACCCTCACAGATACGCAGTATTTT
CDR3aa: CASSYGTSGTLTDTQYF

j_gene: TRBJ2-7
v_gene: TRBV7-2
abundance: -
d_gene: -
CDR3nt: TGTGCCAGCAGCTTAGTCCCTCCGGGAGTGGACGAGCAGTACTTC
CDR3aa: CASSLVPPGVDEQYF

j_gene: TRBJ2-2
v_gene: TRBV27
abundance: few
d_gene: TRBD2
CDR3nt: TGTGCCAGCAGCCCCGGGACTAGGGAATCCGGGGAGCTGTTTTTT
CDR3aa: CASSPGTRESGELFF

j_gene: TRBJ2-5
v_gene: TRBV3-1
abundance: few
d_gene: -
CDR3nt: TGTGCCAGCAGCCAAGACGCTTCGACCCAGTACTTC
CDR3aa: CASSQDASTQYF

j_gene: TRBJ2-7
v_gene: TRBV10-2
abundance: -
d_gene: TRBD1
CDR3nt: TGCGCCAGCAGGAGGGGGACAGGGATTGTCGACGAGCAGTACTTC
CDR3aa: CASRRGTGIVDEQYF

j_gene: TRBJ2-7
v_gene: TRBV4-2
abundance: few
d_gene: TRBD2
CDR3nt: TGTGCCAGCAGCCAAGATCCCTGGACTAGCGCCGAGCAGTACTTC
CDR3aa: CASSQDPWTSAEQYF

j_gene: TRBJ2-1
v_gene: TRBV7-2
abundance: -
d_gene: TRBD2
CDR3nt: TGTGCCAGCAGGCGCTCCTTAGCGGGATACAATGAGCAGTTCTTC
CDR3aa: CASRRSLAGYNEQFF

j_gene: TRBJ2-1
v_gene: TRBV7-8
abundance: -
d_gene: TRBD2
CDR3nt: TGTGCCAGCAGCTTAGTGGGACTAGCGGCCAGCTCCTACAATGAGCAGTTCTTC
CDR3aa: CASSLVGLAASSYNEQFF

j_gene: TRBJ2-3
v_gene: TRBV7-7
abundance: few
d_gene: -
CDR3nt: TGTGCTAGCAGCCCTTCCGGGACCCTAAACACAGATACGCAGTATTTT
CDR3aa: CASSPSGTLNTDTQYF

j_gene: TRBJ1-4
v_gene: TRBV20-1
abundance: few
d_gene: -
CDR3nt: TGCAGTGCTAGAGGGACCAGGGGTGAAAAACTGTTTTTT
CDR3aa: CSARGTRGEKLFF

j_gene: TRBJ2-5
v_gene: TRBV6-2/TRBV6-3
abundance: few
d_gene: -
CDR3nt: TGTGCCAGCAGTTATTACAGGGCGTCCTCGGGAGAGACCCAGTACTTC
CDR3aa: CASSYYRASSGETQYF

j_gene: TRBJ2-7
v_gene: TRBV19
abundance: once
d_gene: TRBD1
CDR3nt: TGTGCCAGTAGAACCGGGACAGGTTTGTCCTACGAGCAGTACTTC
CDR3aa: CASRTGTGLSYEQYF

j_gene: TRBJ2-5
v_gene: TRBV7-7
abundance: many
d_gene: TRBD2
CDR3nt: TGTGCCAGCAGCTTAGAACTGAGCGGGGGGCTGTTAGAGACCCAGTACTTC
CDR3aa: CASSLELSGGLLETQYF

j_gene: TRBJ2-3
v_gene: TRBV6-2/TRBV6-3
abundance: -
d_gene: TRBD1
CDR3nt: TGTGCCAGCAGTTATGAGGGACAGGTCACAGAAACGCAGTATTTT
CDR3aa: CASSYEGQVTETQYF

j_gene: TRBJ2-3
v_gene: TRBV5-1
abundance: -
d_gene: TRBD2
CDR3nt: TGCGCCAGCAGCGTTCCTCGACTAGCGGGAAGGTTCACAGATACGCAGTATTTT
CDR3aa: CASSVPRLAGRFTDTQYF

j_gene: TRBJ1-1
v_gene: TRBV3-1
abundance: -
d_gene: -
CDR3nt: TGTGCCAGCAGCCAGGCCAGTCATTCTGAAGCTTTCTTT
CDR3aa: CASSQASHSEAFF

j_gene: TRBJ2-3
v_gene: TRBV5-1
abundance: -
d_gene: -
CDR3nt: TGCGCCAGCAGCCATCTGGAGGGGGCATCAAATACGCAGTATTTT
CDR3aa: CASSHLEGASNTQYF

j_gene: TRBJ1-1
v_gene: TRBV7-9
abundance: few
d_gene: -
CDR3nt: TGTGCCAGCAGCTTAGGGTCGGGGGACACTGAAGCTTTCTTT
CDR3aa: CASSLGSGDTEAFF

j_gene: TRBJ2-3
v_gene: TRBV5-5
abundance: -
d_gene: TRBD2
CDR3nt: TGTGCCAGCAGCTTGGCCTGGGGGGGTCAATCTTACACAGATACGCAGTATTTT
CDR3aa: CASSLAWGGQSYTDTQYF

j_gene: TRBJ2-1
v_gene: TRBV7-2
abundance: -
d_gene: -
CDR3nt: TGTGCCAGCAGCTTATCGGGCTACCAGCAGTTCTTC
CDR3aa: CASSLSGYQQFF

j_gene: TRBJ2-5
v_gene: TRBV29-1
abundance: few
d_gene: -
CDR3nt: TGCAGTGTTTCAGGGGTTGAGGAGACCCAGTACTTC
CDR3aa: CSVSGVEETQYF

j_gene: TRBJ2-1
v_gene: TRBV11-2
abundance: few
d_gene: TRBD2
CDR3nt: TGTGCCAGCAGCGTGCCCCCCGGGACTAGCGGGAGCCCCTACAATGAGCAGTTCTTC
CDR3aa: CASSVPPGTSGSPYNEQFF

j_gene: TRBJ1-6
v_gene: TRBV3-1
abundance: -
d_gene: -
CDR3nt: TGTGCCAGCAGCCTCCGGGCCTCTAATTCACCCCTCCACTTT
CDR3aa: CASSLRASNSPLHF

j_gene: TRBJ2-1
v_gene: TRBV6-1
abundance: -
d_gene: -
CDR3nt: TGTGCCAGCAGCGCAACGGGAGAACCCTACAATGAGCAGTTCTTC
CDR3aa: CASSATGEPYNEQFF

j_gene: TRBJ2-1
v_gene: TRBV4-2
abundance: few
d_gene: TRBD2
CDR3nt: TGTGCCAGCAGCCAAGAATTTAGCGGGGGATACAATGAGCAGTTCTTC
CDR3aa: CASSQEFSGGYNEQFF